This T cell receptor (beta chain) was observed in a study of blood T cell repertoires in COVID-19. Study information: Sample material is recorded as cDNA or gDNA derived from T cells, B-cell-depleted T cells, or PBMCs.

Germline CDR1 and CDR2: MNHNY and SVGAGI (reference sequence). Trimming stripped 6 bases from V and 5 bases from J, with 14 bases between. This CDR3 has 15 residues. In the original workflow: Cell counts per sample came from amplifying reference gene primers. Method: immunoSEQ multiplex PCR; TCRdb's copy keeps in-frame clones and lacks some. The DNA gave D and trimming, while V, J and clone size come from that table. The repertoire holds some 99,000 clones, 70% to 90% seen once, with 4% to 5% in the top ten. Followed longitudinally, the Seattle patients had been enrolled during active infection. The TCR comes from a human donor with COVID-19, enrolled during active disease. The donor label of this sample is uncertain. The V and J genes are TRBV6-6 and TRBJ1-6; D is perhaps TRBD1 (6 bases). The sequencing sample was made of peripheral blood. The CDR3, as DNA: TGTGCCAGCAGGAGAAGCGGACAGAATAATTCACCCCTCCACTTT. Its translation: CASRRSGQNNSPLHF.